This TCR beta chain was sequenced for a study of cytomegalovirus exposure and HLA in healthy donors. Worth noting for this clone: What it binds is not known.

V lost 6 bases and J 3 bases, leaving 11 bases between the germline ends. Germline V gene data show CDR1 as SGHTA and CDR2 as FQGTGA. This CDR3 comprises 14 residues. Researchers ran the PCR with 60 Vbeta and 13 Jbeta primers. In the original analysis: Unique TCR beta chains totaled some 88 million in a later count, with roughly 11 million of them shared. Sequenced by immunoSEQ multiplex PCR; TCRdb stores in-frame clones only, minus some. Clone size and the V and J calls come from that table; the DNA yielded D and trimming. The sample includes 90,000 to 120,000 clones, approximately 80% of them seen just once. General study results and limits: Common viral pathogens seemed, in a later analysis, to connect with several of the most significant clusters.

The sample was PBMCs. The chain has TRBV7-3 and TRBJ2-2; perhaps TRBD1 as D (6 bases). This receptor was obtained from a woman aged 18-35 years in good health and CMV-seropositive. CDR3 bases: TGTGCCAGCAGTTATGGGGGCCACACCGGGGAGCTGTTTTTT. Translating gives CASSYGGHTGELFF.